This TCR beta chain originates from a study of CD8 T cells in ankylosing spondylitis. The ends lost 0 bases at V and 9 bases at J; junction bases unmatched: 4. Germline V gene lookup returns CDR1 SGHRS and CDR2 YFSETQ. This CDR3 spans 15 amino acids. Libraries of TCR beta came from quantitative 5'-RACE with molecular barcodes. TCRdb itself ran the 5' RACE reads through MiXCR, one entry per CDR3 protein. Of around 770,000 distinct CDR3 sequences listed, 12% are singletons. General study points: It appeared that ankylosing spondylitis blood was characterized by a TCR beta motif of about eight highly homologous variants. Reportedly, matched ankylosing spondylitis synovial fluid was significantly enriched for disease-linked clones. Reports of some motif variants in reactive arthritis synovial fluid and blood predate this one.

This clonotype was observed at least ten times. Its matching antigen is unknown. The specimen was blood, either unsorted or a sorted T cell fraction (not recorded which). This sequence joins TRBV5-1 and TRBJ2-1; 12 bases fit TRBD2. This sequence originates from a male donor with ankylosing spondylitis. CDR3 nucleotide sequence: TGCGCCAGCAGCTTGGGGACTAGCGGGATCGGTGAGCAGTTCTTC. Translating gives CASSLGTSGIGEQFF.